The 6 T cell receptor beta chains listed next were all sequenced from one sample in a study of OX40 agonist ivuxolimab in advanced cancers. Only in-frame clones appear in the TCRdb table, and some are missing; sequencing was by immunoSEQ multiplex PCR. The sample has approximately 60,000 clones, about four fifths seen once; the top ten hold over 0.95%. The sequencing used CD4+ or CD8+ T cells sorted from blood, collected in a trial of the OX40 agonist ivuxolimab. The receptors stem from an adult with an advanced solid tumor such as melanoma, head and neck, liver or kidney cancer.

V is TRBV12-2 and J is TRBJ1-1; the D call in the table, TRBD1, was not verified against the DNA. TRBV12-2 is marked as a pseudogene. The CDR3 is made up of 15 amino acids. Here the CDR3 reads CASRHTFGAPTEAFF. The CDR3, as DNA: TGTGCAAGTCGCCATACCTTTGGGGCCCCCACTGAAGCTTTCTTT.

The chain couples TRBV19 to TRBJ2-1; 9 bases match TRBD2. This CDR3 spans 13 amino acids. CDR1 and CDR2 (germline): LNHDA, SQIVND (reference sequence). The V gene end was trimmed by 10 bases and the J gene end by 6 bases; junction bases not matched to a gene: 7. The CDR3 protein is CATAGGHGNEQFF. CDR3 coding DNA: TGTGCCACTGCGGGGGGGCATGGCAATGAGCAGTTCTTC.

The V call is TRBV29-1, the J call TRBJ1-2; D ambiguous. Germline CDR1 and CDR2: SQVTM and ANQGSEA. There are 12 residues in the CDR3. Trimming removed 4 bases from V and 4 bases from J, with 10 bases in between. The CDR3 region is CSVGSGPYGYTF. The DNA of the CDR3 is TGCAGCGTTGGGTCCGGACCCTATGGCTACACCTTC.

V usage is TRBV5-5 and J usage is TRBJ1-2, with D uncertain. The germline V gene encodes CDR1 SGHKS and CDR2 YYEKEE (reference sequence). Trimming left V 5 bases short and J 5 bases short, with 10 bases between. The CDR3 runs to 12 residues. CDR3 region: CASRFTGYGYTF. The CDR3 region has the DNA TGTGCCAGCAGGTTCACGGGGTATGGCTACACCTTC.

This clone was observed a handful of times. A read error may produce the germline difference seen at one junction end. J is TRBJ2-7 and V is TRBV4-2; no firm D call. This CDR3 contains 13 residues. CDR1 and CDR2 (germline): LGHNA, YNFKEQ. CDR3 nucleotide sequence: TGTGCCAGCAGCCAAGACTGGTCGAGACGGGCTTCATTC. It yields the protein CASSQDWSRRASF.

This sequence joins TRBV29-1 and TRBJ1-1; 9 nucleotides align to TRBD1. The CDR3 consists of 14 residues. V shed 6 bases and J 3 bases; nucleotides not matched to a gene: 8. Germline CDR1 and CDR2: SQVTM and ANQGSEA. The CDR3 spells CSVRTGAGYTEAFF. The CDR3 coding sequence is TGCAGCGTCCGGACAGGGGCGGGGTACACTGAAGCTTTCTTT.